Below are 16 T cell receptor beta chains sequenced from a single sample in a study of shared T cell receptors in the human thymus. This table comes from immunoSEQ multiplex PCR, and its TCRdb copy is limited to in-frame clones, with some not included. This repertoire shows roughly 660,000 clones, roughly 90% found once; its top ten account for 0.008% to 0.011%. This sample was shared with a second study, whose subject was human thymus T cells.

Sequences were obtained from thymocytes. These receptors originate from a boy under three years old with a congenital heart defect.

CDR3 DNA sequence: TGTGCCAGCAGTGACTCGACCACAGGGGTCTATGGCTACACCTTC. Amino acid sequence: CASSDSTTGVYGYTF. The chain uses TRBV6-4 and TRBJ1-2; 7 bases are a match to TRBD1. Per the germline V gene, CDR1 is MRHNA and CDR2 is SNTAGT. The CDR3 length is 15 residues. The trim removed 0 bases at V and 4 bases at J, leaving 5 bases unmatched.

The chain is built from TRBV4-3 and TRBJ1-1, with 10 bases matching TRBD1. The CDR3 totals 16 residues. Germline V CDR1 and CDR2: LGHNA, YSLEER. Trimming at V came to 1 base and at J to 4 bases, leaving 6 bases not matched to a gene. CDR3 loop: CASSQGQGAWRTEAFF. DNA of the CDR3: TGCGCCAGCAGCCAAGGACAGGGGGCTTGGCGCACTGAAGCTTTCTTT.

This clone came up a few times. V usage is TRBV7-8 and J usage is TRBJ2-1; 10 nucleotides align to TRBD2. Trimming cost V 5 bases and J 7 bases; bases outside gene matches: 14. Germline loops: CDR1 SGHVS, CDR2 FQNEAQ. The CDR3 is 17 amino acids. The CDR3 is CASSVRRLAGERNEQFF. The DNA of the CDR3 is TGTGCCAGCAGCGTCCGACGTCTAGCGGGAGAGAGGAATGAGCAGTTCTTC.

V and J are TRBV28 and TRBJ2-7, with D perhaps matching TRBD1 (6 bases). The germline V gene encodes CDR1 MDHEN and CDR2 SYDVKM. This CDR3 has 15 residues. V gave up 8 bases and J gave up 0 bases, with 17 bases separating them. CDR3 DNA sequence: TGTGCCAGCCACCTTCCCGGGACAAGCTCCTACGAGCAGTACTTC. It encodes CASHLPGTSSYEQYF.

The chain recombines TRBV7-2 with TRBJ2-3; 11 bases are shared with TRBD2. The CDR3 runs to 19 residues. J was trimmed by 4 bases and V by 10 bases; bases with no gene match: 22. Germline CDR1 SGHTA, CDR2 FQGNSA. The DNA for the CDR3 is TGTGCCATCAGGCAGTGGGGACTAGCGGATTCGGCTGCCTCAGATACGCAGTATTTT. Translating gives CAIRQWGLADSAASDTQYF.

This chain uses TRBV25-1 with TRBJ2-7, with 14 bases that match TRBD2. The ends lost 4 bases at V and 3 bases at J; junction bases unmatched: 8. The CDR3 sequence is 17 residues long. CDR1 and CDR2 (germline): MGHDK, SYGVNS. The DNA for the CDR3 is TGTGCCAGCAGTGTCGAACAGGGGACTAGCGGGAGCTACGAGCAGTACTTC. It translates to CASSVEQGTSGSYEQYF.

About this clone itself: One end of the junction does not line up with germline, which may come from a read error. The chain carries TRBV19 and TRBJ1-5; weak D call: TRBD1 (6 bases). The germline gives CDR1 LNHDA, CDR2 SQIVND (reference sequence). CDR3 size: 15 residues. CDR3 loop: CASRSYRVSSQPQHF. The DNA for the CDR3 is TGTGCCAGTCGATCCTACAGGGTCAGCAGTCAGCCCCAGCATTTT.

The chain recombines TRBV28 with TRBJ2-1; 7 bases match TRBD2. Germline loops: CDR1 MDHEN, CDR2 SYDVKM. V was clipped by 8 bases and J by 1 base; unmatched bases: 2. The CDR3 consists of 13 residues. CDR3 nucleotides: TGTGCCAGCCAACTAGCGTCCTACAATGAGCAGTTCTTC. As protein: CASQLASYNEQFF.

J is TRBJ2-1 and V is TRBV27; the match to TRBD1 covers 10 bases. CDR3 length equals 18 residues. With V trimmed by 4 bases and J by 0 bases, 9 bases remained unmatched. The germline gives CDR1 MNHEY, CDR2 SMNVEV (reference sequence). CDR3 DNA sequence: TGTGCCAGCAGTTGGACAGGGGGAGCCCTGGGCTCCTACAATGAGCAGTTCTTC. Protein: CASSWTGGALGSYNEQFF.

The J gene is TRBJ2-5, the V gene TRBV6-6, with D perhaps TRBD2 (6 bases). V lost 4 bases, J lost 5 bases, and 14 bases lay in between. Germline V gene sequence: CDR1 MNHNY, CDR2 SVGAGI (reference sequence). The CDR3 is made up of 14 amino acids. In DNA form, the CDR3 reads TGTGCCAGCAGTTGGGTAGCGGTACGGGAGACCCAGTACTTC. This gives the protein CASSWVAVRETQYF.

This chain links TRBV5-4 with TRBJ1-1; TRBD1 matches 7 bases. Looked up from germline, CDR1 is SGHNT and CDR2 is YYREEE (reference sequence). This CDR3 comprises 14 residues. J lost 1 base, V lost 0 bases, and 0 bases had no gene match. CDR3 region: CASSLEGANTEAFF. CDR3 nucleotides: TGTGCCAGCAGCTTGGAGGGGGCGAACACTGAAGCTTTCTTT.

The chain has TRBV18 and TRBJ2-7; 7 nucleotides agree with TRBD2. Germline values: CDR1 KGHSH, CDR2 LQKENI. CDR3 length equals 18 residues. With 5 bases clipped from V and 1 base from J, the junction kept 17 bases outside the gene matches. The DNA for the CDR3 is TGTGCCAGCTCATCCTCAATGGGTAGCGGGCAACCTTCCTACGAGCAGTACTTC. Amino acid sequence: CASSSSMGSGQPSYEQYF.

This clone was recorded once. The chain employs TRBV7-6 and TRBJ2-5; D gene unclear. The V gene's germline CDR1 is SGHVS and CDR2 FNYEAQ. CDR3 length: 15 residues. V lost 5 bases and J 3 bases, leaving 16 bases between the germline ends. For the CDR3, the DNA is TGTGCCAGCAGCGGAAAGAGACTCAGCAAAGAGACCCAGTACTTC. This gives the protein CASSGKRLSKETQYF. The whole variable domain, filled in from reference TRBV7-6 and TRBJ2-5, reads GAGVSQSPRYKVTKRGQDVALRCDPISGHVSLYWYRQALGQGPEFLTYFNYEAQQDKSGLPNDRFSAERPEGSISTLTIQRTEQRDSAMYRCASSGKRLSKETQYFGPGTRLLVL.

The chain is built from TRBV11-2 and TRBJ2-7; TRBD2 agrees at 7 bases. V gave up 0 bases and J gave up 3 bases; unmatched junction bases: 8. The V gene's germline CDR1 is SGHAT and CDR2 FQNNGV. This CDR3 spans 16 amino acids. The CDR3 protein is CASSLDRLGGIYEQYF. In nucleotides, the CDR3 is TGTGCCAGCAGCTTAGATCGGTTGGGAGGGATCTACGAGCAGTACTTC.

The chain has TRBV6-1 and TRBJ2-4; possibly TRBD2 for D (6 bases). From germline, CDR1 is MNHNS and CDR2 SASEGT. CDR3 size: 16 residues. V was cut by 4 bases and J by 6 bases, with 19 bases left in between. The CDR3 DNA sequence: TGTGCCAGCAGTGCCCCCGCAGGGAGGCTAGGAAACATTCAGTACTTC. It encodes CASSAPAGRLGNIQYF.

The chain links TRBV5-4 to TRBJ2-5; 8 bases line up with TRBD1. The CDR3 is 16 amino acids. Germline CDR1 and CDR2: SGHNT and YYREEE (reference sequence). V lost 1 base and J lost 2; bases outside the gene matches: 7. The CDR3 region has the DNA TGTGCCAGCAGCTTGTTCGGGACAGGCCCGCAAGAGACCCAGTACTTC. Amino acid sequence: CASSLFGTGPQETQYF.